What follows are 5 T cell receptor beta chains derived from one specimen sequenced in a study of T-cell reconstitution after alpha-beta-depleted transplantation in children. Preparing the TCRbeta library involved the use of unique molecular identifiers. TCRdb re-derived calls from the PCR reads in MiXCR, one entry per CDR3 protein. The data show 500,000 to 750,000 distinct CDR3 sequences, 25% to 30% seen once. The sequencing here drew on PBMCs, taken before TCRalphabeta/CD19-depleted stem cell transplant. Receptor source: a boy younger than two with Wiskott-Aldrich syndrome, due to receive a stem cell transplant.

This clonotype was found a few times. The chain combines TRBV7-3 with TRBJ2-2, with D uncertain. Trimming removed 0 bases at V and 0 bases at J, with 8 bases between. CDR1 is SGHTA and CDR2 is FQGTGA in the germline V gene. The CDR3 totals 16 residues. CDR3 nucleotide sequence: TGTGCCAGCAGCTTAACATCTCTGTCGAACACCGGGGAGCTGTTTTTT. This codes for CASSLTSLSNTGELFF.

This clonotype appeared a few times. The rearrangement uses TRBV20-1 and TRBJ1-1; D remains ambiguous. Trimming took off 2 bases at V and 4 bases at J, with 20 bases between the two ends. CDR3 length equals 16 residues. Germline V lookup: CDR1 DFQATT, CDR2 SNEGSKA (reference sequence). The CDR3 sequence is CSARSLRVPPSTEAFF. The CDR3 DNA reads TGCAGTGCTAGAAGCCTGCGGGTTCCACCCTCCACTGAAGCTTTCTTT.

The genes are TRBV10-3 and TRBJ2-2, with D tentatively TRBD2 (6 bases). Germline V gene data show CDR1 as ENHRY and CDR2 as SYGVKD. Trimming shortened V by 8 bases and J by 0 bases, and 13 bases separated the two germline ends. This CDR3 is built from 15 residues. CDR3 sequence (DNA): TGTGCCATCTCCCCTAGCGCGTCGAACACCGGGGAGCTGTTTTTT. As protein: CAISPSASNTGELFF.

V and J are TRBV14 and TRBJ2-3; 10 bases fit TRBD2. Germline V gene data show CDR1 as SGHDN and CDR2 as FVKESK. The V segment lost 5 bases and the J segment 7 bases; nucleotides outside the gene matches: 12. The CDR3 runs 16 residues. In DNA, the CDR3 is TGTGCCAGCAGCACACTAGCGGGAAGAAGTGTAAATACGCAGTATTTT. Encoded protein: CASSTLAGRSVNTQYF.

The rearrangement uses TRBV2 and TRBJ2-1, with 8 bases identical to TRBD2. Germline V gives CDR1 SNHLY, CDR2 FYNNEI. V dropped 8 bases and J dropped 4; count of bases not matched to a gene: 7. The CDR3 is 14 residues long. The chain's CDR3 is CASCRLALYNEQFF. The DNA for the CDR3 is TGTGCCAGCTGTCGACTAGCGCTTTACAATGAGCAGTTCTTC.